This passage covers 24 T cell receptor beta chains from one sample sequenced in a study of T cell responses to AZD1222 COVID-19 vaccine. The method was immunoSEQ multiplex PCR; TCRdb's version includes in-frame clones alone and lacks a portion of them. The profile covers approximately 140,000 clones, with 91% appearing a single time and more than 1.4% taken by the ten largest. Sequencing was performed on peripheral blood, taken on day 0 of AZD1222 vaccination. The receptors stem from an adult in good health.

The chain employs TRBV28 and TRBJ2-7, with D possibly being TRBD1 or TRBD2 (6 bases each). CDR1 and CDR2 from the germline V gene are MDHEN and SYDVKM. The CDR3 spans 12 residues. Trimming cost V 9 bases and J 5 bases, with 14 bases left between them. CDR3 DNA: TGTGCCAGTGTGGGGGGCCCTAACGAGCAGTACTTC. This sequence encodes CASVGGPNEQYF. Variable domain in full (rest from reference TRBV28 and TRBJ2-7): DVKVTQSSRYLVKRTGEKVFLECVQDMDHENMFWYRQDPGLGLRLIYFSYDVKMKEKGDIPEGYSVSREKKERFSLILESASTNQTSMYLCASVGGPNEQYFGPGTRLTVT.

The chain couples TRBV10-3 to TRBJ2-7, with D maybe TRBD2 (6 bases). Per the germline V gene, CDR1 is ENHRY and CDR2 is SYGVKD. V was pared by 8 bases and J by 5 bases, with 19 bases between. The CDR3 has 14 amino acids. This CDR3 is CAIRGRWGEDEQYF. CDR3 in DNA: TGTGCCATCCGGGGGAGATGGGGCGAAGACGAGCAGTACTTC.

The chain's CDR3 is CASSYRQRGYNEQFF. The CDR3 coding sequence is TGTGCCAGCAGTTACCGCCAGCGGGGTTACAATGAGCAGTTCTTC. V and J are TRBV6-2 or TRBV6-3 and TRBJ2-1; 7 nucleotides agree with TRBD2. After removal of 2 bases from V and 4 bases from J, the junction contained 5 bases not matched to a gene. The CDR3 totals 15 residues. Germline V gene data show CDR1 as MNHEY and CDR2 as SVGEGT.

The rearrangement joins TRBV24-1 to TRBJ2-3, with D possibly TRBD1 on 6 matching bases. The ends were cut back, 3 bases at V and 4 bases at J, with 10 bases in the middle. Germline V gene sequence: CDR1 KGHDR, CDR2 SFDVKD. This CDR3 is built from 14 residues. DNA for the CDR3: TGTGCCACCAGTGATGCCAGACAGGCAGATACGCAGTATTTT. This codes for CATSDARQADTQYF.

The gene calls are TRBV7-8 and TRBJ2-1; TRBD2 is a possible D gene (6 bases). This CDR3 spans 15 amino acids. Germline V gene sequence: CDR1 SGHVS, CDR2 FQNEAQ. V gave up 4 bases and J gave up 5 bases, with 15 bases separating them. CDR3 sequence (DNA): TGTGCCAGCAGCTCAAGGAGGGTACCTGACAATGAGCAGTTCTTC. The encoded protein is CASSSRRVPDNEQFF.

The chain has TRBV19 and TRBJ2-1, with 8 nucleotides matching TRBD2. V lost 1 base to trimming and J lost 0 bases; unmatched junction nucleotides: 8. Germline V gene lookup returns CDR1 LNHDA and CDR2 SQIVND (reference sequence). This CDR3 spans 18 amino acids. The CDR3 DNA follows: TGTGCCAGTAGTATAGGTGGACTAGCCTTAAGCTCCTACAATGAGCAGTTCTTC. The encoded protein is CASSIGGLALSSYNEQFF.

V usage is TRBV6-5 and J usage is TRBJ2-7, with TRBD2 matching over 10 bases. J was trimmed by 6 bases and V by 7 bases; bases with no gene match: 12. The length of the CDR3 is 15 residues. Germline-derived CDR1 and CDR2 are MNHEY and SVGAGI. CDR3 nucleotides: TGTGCCAGCATTGGAGGACTAGCGGTGCCCCGCGAGCAGTACTTC. This encodes CASIGGLAVPREQYF.

The chain combines TRBV6-4 with TRBJ1-5; no reliable D call. The V gene lost 4 bases and the J gene lost 7 bases, with 11 bases spanning the gap. The CDR3 contains 13 residues. Germline assignment: CDR1 MRHNA and CDR2 SNTAGT. The CDR3 region is CASSVGLGQPQHF. CDR3 DNA sequence: TGTGCCAGCAGTGTAGGTCTCGGACAGCCCCAGCATTTT.

The chain joins TRBV3-1 (or the pseudogene TRBV3-2) to TRBJ1-6, with TRBD1 identical over 11 bases. CDR1 is LGHDT and CDR2 is YNNKEL in the germline V gene (reference sequence). The J segment lost 6 bases and the V segment lost 3 bases, leaving 1 base of the junction unmatched. This CDR3 comprises 15 residues. The CDR3 region is CASSHGTGGNSPLHF. CDR3 DNA sequence: TGTGCCAGCAGCCATGGGACAGGGGGTAATTCACCCCTCCACTTT.

The CDR3 is CASSLGYRTDTQYF. The CDR3 bases are TGTGCCAGCAGCTTAGGCTACCGCACAGATACGCAGTATTTT. The J gene is TRBJ2-3, the V gene TRBV11-2; D is unresolved. Trimming took 1 base from V and 1 from J, leaving 6 bases between them. Germline V gives CDR1 SGHAT, CDR2 FQNNGV. The CDR3 sequence is 14 residues long.

The chain joins TRBV12-3 or TRBV12-4 to TRBJ1-5; D gene ambiguous. Trimming stripped 5 bases from V and 11 bases from J, with 13 bases between. This CDR3 contains 12 residues. DNA for the CDR3: TGTGCCAGCAGTCCCCTGGATCGGGCCCAGCATTTT. As protein: CASSPLDRAQHF.

This clone showed up just once. V is TRBV7-2 and J is TRBJ2-7, with 8 bases fitting TRBD1. CDR1 SGHTA and CDR2 FQGNSA come from the germline V gene. The V segment lost 5 bases and the J segment 6 bases; nucleotides outside the gene matches: 6. This CDR3 is 13 amino acids long. CDR3: CASSATGVGEQYF. The CDR3, as DNA: TGTGCCAGCAGCGCGACAGGGGTAGGCGAGCAGTACTTC.

The chain has TRBV19 and TRBJ1-3; possible D gene TRBD1, 6 bases. CDR3 size: 15 residues. V was shortened by 11 bases and J by 2 bases, with 19 bases between the two germline ends. CDR1 is LNHDA and CDR2 is SQIVND in the germline V gene (reference sequence). The DNA for the CDR3 is TGTGCCGTCTCATCCTGGGGGCAAACTGGAAACACCATATATTTT. As protein: CAVSSWGQTGNTIYF.

V and J are TRBV12-5 and TRBJ1-2, with a weak D call TRBD1 (5 bases). The CDR3 runs 15 residues. The ends were cut back, 3 bases at V and 0 bases at J, with 11 bases in the middle. Germline CDR1 reads LGHNT; CDR2 reads FRNRAP. The CDR3 bases are TGTGCTAGTGGTTTCGGAGGGGCTCCTAACTATGGCTACACCTTC. Amino acids: CASGFGGAPNYGYTF.

V gene TRBV2 combines with J gene TRBJ2-7, with 7 bases that match TRBD2. Germline V gene sequence: CDR1 SNHLY, CDR2 FYNNEI. Germline trimming cut 3 bases from V and 0 bases from J; bases unmatched to any gene: 2. The CDR3 extends over 14 amino acids. The CDR3 here is CASSDGGSSYEQYF. For the CDR3, the DNA is TGTGCCAGCAGTGACGGGGGGAGCTCCTACGAGCAGTACTTC.

The CDR3 DNA sequence: TGTGCCAGCAGTTACGGGCAGACCAAAGAGACCCAGTACTTC. Translating it yields CASSYGQTKETQYF. The chain carries TRBV6-6 and TRBJ2-5; no definite D call. V was shortened by 2 bases and J by 3 bases, with 10 bases between the two germline ends. CDR3 length: 14 residues. Per the germline V gene, CDR1 is MNHNY and CDR2 is SVGAGI (reference sequence).

This chain joins TRBV19 and TRBJ1-1; 9 bases align to TRBD1. J lost 1 base, V lost 5 bases, and 11 bases had no gene match. This CDR3 is built from 17 residues. Germline-derived CDR1 and CDR2 are LNHDA and SQIVND (reference sequence). CDR3 sequence (DNA): TGTGCCAGTAGTTTCCCCGGGACAGGGATTAAGAACACTGAAGCTTTCTTT. Its translation: CASSFPGTGIKNTEAFF.

The chain employs TRBV18 and TRBJ2-7; maybe TRBD2 (5 bases). The V gene lost 1 base and the J gene lost 0 bases, with 16 bases spanning the gap. Germline V gene lookup returns CDR1 KGHSH and CDR2 LQKENI. The CDR3 runs to 17 residues. The CDR3 loop reads CASSPLGPITSSYEQYF. The CDR3 DNA follows: TGTGCCAGCTCACCACTTGGACCGATTACTAGCTCCTACGAGCAGTACTTC.

The chain is built from TRBV6-5 and TRBJ1-2; the match to TRBD1 covers 7 bases. V lost 0 bases to trimming and J lost 4 bases; unmatched junction nucleotides: 5. This CDR3 contains 15 residues. Per germline, CDR1 MNHEY and CDR2 SVGAGI. In DNA, the CDR3 is TGTGCCAGCAGTTACTCGATGACAGGGACCTATGGCTACACCTTC. This codes for CASSYSMTGTYGYTF.

The J gene is TRBJ2-1, the V gene TRBV18; D possibly corresponds to TRBD1 (6 bases). Trimming cost V 2 bases and J 7 bases, with 9 bases left between them. Germline assignment: CDR1 KGHSH and CDR2 LQKENI. The CDR3 runs 13 residues. CDR3: CASSPAGVNEQFF. CDR3 nucleotide sequence: TGTGCCAGCTCACCAGCAGGGGTTAATGAGCAGTTCTTC.

The chain couples TRBV7-2 to TRBJ1-1, with TRBD1 as a possible D gene (5 bases). The germline V gene encodes CDR1 SGHTA and CDR2 FQGNSA. CDR3 size: 14 residues. Trimming pared 2 bases from V and 4 bases from J, leaving 11 bases between. This CDR3 is CASSLWGRGTEAFF. The CDR3 coding sequence is TGTGCCAGCAGCTTATGGGGGAGGGGCACTGAAGCTTTCTTT.

The rearrangement uses TRBV2 and TRBJ2-6; tentative D call: TRBD1 (6 bases). Trimming left V 6 bases short and J 0 bases short, with 18 bases between. The V gene's germline CDR1 is SNHLY and CDR2 FYNNEI. The CDR3 is made up of 18 amino acids. CDR3: CASRGRQVSDSGANVLTF. The CDR3 DNA sequence: TGTGCCAGCAGGGGACGACAGGTCAGCGACTCTGGGGCCAACGTCCTGACTTTC.

Of note for this clone: Because the CDR3's place on the DNA is in doubt, the DNA is left out and the CDR3 is given as listed by TCRdb. The chain joins TRBV9 to TRBJ1-5; TRBD1 was called by the table and not checked on the DNA. The CDR3 spans 15 residues, counting both ends. Germline V gives CDR1 SGDLS, CDR2 YYNGEE. The CDR3 sequence is CASSVSGQGNQPQHF.

V and J are TRBV27 and TRBJ1-3; D is unclear. The V and J ends lost 6 bases and 6 bases respectively, with 21 bases between them. Germline CDR1 is MNHEY and CDR2 is SMNVEV (reference sequence). The CDR3 totals 16 residues. The CDR3 region has the DNA TGTGCCAGCAGCTCGAACACCTGGCCTCTTAAAAACACCATATATTTT. Protein product: CASSSNTWPLKNTIYF.